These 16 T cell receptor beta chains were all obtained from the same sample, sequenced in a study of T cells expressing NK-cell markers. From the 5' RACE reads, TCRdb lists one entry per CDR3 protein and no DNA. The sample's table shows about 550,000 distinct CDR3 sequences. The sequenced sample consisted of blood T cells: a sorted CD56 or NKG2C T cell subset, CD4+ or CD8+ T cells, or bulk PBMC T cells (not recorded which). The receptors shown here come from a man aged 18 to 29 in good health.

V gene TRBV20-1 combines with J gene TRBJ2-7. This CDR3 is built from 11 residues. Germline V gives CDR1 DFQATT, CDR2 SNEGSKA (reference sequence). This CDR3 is CSASLVGEQYF.

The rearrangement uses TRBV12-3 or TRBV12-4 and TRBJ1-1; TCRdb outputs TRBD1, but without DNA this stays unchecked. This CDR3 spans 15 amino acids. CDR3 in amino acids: CASSPGQGLNTEAFF.

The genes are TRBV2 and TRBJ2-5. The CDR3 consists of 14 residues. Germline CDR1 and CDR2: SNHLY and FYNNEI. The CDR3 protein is CASSGLRVARAQYF. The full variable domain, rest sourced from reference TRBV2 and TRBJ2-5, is EPEVTQTPSHQVTQMGQEVILRCVPISNHLYFYWYRQILGQKVEFLVSFYNNEISEKSEIFDDQFSVERPDGSNFTLKIRSTKLEDSAMYFCASSGLRVARAQYFGPGTRLLVL.

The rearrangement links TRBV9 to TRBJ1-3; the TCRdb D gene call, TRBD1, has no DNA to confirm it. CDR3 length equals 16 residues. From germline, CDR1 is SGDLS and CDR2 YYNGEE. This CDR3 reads CASSLTTGYSGNTIYF.

The CDR3 here is CASSSLSVSTDTQYF. The chain recombines TRBV18 with TRBJ2-3. Germline values: CDR1 KGHSH, CDR2 LQKENI. There are 15 residues in the CDR3.

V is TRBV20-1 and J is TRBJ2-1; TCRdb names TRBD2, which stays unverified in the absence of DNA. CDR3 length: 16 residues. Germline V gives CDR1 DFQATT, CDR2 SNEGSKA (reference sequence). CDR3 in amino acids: CSAGKELAGGLREQFF.

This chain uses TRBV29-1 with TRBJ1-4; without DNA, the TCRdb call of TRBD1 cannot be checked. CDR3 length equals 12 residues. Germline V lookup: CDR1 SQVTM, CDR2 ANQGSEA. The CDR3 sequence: CSVVGQGAKLFF.

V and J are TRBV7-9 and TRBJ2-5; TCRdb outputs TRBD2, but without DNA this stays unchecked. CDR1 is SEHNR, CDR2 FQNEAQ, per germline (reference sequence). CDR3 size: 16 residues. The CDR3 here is CASSLGALAGQETQYF.

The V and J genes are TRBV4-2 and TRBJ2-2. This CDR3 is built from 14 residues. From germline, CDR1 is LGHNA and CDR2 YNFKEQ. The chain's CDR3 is CASSQVENPGELFF.

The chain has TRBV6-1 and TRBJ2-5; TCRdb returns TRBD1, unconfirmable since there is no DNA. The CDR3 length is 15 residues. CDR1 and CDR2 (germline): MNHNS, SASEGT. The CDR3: CASTTMDRGRETQYF.

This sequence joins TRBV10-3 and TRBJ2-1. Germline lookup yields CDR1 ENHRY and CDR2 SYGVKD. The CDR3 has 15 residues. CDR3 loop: CAISATQRDYNEQFF.

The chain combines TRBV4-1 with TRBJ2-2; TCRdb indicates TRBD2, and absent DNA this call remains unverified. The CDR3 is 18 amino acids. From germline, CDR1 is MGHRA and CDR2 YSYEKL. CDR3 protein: CASSQPSGGRTNTGELFF.

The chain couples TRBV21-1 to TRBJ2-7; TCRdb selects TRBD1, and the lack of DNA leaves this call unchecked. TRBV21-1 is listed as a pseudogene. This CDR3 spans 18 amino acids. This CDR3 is CASSKGGLLSPSVYEQYF.

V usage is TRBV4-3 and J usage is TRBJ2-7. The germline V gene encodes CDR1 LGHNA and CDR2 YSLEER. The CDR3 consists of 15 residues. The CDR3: CASSQDVQNSYEQYF.

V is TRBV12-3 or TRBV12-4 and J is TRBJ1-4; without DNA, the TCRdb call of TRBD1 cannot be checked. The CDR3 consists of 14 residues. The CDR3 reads CASGQQGVNEKLFF.

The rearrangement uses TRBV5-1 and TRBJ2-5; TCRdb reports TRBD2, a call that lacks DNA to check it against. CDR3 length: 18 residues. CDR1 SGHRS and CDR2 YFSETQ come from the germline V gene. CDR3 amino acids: CASSTGLAGIGRQETQYF.